This passage covers 18 T cell receptor beta chains from one sample sequenced in a study of OX40 agonist ivuxolimab in advanced cancers. Produced via immunoSEQ multiplex PCR; TCRdb's table is partial and in-frame only. There are around 44,000 clones in the sample; roughly 90% occur only once, and roughly 0.53% lies in the top ten. This sample comprised CD4+ or CD8+ T cells sorted from blood, obtained in a trial of the OX40 agonist ivuxolimab. Source of these receptors: an adult with an advanced solid tumor such as melanoma, head and neck, liver or kidney cancer.

J is TRBJ2-3 and V is TRBV7-3, with 10 nucleotides matching TRBD1. The CDR3 extends over 15 amino acids. Per the germline V gene, CDR1 is SGHTA and CDR2 is FQGTGA. The V gene end was trimmed by 5 bases and the J gene end by 4 bases; junction bases not matched to a gene: 6. In nucleotides, the CDR3 is TGTGCCAGCAGCGCCGGGACAGGGGTCCCAGATACGCAGTATTTT. Translated: CASSAGTGVPDTQYF.

V usage is TRBV2 and J usage is TRBJ1-1, with a possible D match to TRBD1 (5 bases). Between the trimmed V and J ends, which lost 7 bases and 1 base, there was a span of 13 bases. Looked up from germline, CDR1 is SNHLY and CDR2 is FYNNEI. This CDR3 has 14 residues. The CDR3: CASTEGLPNTEAFF. Written as DNA, the CDR3 is TGTGCCAGCACCGAGGGACTTCCGAACACTGAAGCTTTCTTT.

The V and J genes are TRBV5-1 and TRBJ2-2; D perhaps matches TRBD2 (5 bases). This CDR3 region has 16 residues. The V gene's germline CDR1 is SGHRS and CDR2 YFSETQ. The germline V and J ends were trimmed by 4 bases and 4 bases, with 17 bases remaining between them. CDR3 region: CASSAAGPATTGELFF. The CDR3 DNA reads as TGCGCCAGCAGCGCCGCGGGCCCCGCCACCACCGGGGAGCTGTTTTTT.

This clone was counted once. The chain is built from TRBV6-1 and TRBJ2-2; possibly TRBD1 for D (6 bases). V was shortened by 5 bases and J by 3 bases, with 10 bases between the two germline ends. This CDR3 region has 14 residues. CDR1 and CDR2 (germline): MNHNS, SASEGT. CDR3 amino acids: CASSFRGYTGELFF. The CDR3 DNA is TGTGCCAGCAGTTTCAGGGGCTACACCGGGGAGCTGTTTTTT.

The gene calls are TRBV7-3 and TRBJ2-2; D is possibly TRBD1 (6 bases). The ends were cut back, 4 bases at V and 6 bases at J, with 9 bases in the middle. The CDR3 sequence is 13 residues long. Germline V gives CDR1 SGHTA, CDR2 FQGTGA. The CDR3 here is CASSSTGSGELFF. CDR3 bases: TGTGCCAGCAGCTCCACAGGGTCCGGGGAGCTGTTTTTT.

This chain links TRBV5-1 with TRBJ2-7; weak D call: TRBD1 (6 bases). Trimming took off 6 bases at V and 2 bases at J, with 12 bases between the two ends. Germline V lookup: CDR1 SGHRS, CDR2 YFSETQ. There are 13 residues in the CDR3. CDR3 residues: CASNRDGAYEQYF. CDR3 nucleotides: TGCGCCAGCAACAGGGACGGAGCCTACGAGCAGTACTTC.

CDR3 sequence: CASSSSGTGYGYTF. As DNA, the CDR3 is TGCGCCAGCAGCTCCTCCGGGACAGGGTATGGCTACACCTTC. The chain is built from TRBV5-1 and TRBJ1-2, with 9 bases lining up with TRBD1. CDR3 length: 14 amino acids. CDR1 SGHRS and CDR2 YFSETQ come from the germline V gene. V gave up 3 bases and J gave up 5 bases; unmatched junction bases: 5. Variable domain in full (rest from reference TRBV5-1 and TRBJ1-2): KAGVTQTPRYLIKTRGQQVTLSCSPISGHRSVSWYQQTPGQGLQFLFEYFSETQRNKGNFPGRFSGRQFSNSRSEMNVSTLELGDSALYLCASSSSGTGYGYTFGSGTRLTVV.

The chain recombines TRBV7-2 with TRBJ1-4, with a tentative D call TRBD1 (5 bases). Trimming pared 5 bases from V and 6 bases from J, leaving 19 bases between. CDR3 size: 16 residues. Germline V lookup: CDR1 SGHTA, CDR2 FQGNSA. The CDR3 bases are TGTGCCAGCAGCCCCCCTCGGGGGACCGCGGATGAAAAACTGTTTTTT. It codes for CASSPPRGTADEKLFF. The whole variable domain, filled in from reference TRBV7-2 and TRBJ1-4, reads GAGVSQSPSNKVTEKGKDVELRCDPISGHTALYWYRQSLGQGLEFLIYFQGNSAPDKSGLPSDRFSAERTGGSVSTLTIQRTQQEDSAVYLCASSPPRGTADEKLFFGSGTQLSVL.

Written as DNA, the CDR3 is TGCGCCAGCAGCTTTTTTGCAGGGGGGTACGGGGAGCTGTTTTTT. It codes for CASSFFAGGYGELFF. The chain joins TRBV5-1 to TRBJ2-2; D is perhaps TRBD1 (7 bases). The germline V gene encodes CDR1 SGHRS and CDR2 YFSETQ. Trimming took off 2 bases at V and 7 bases at J, with 15 bases between the two ends. CDR3 length: 15 amino acids. Variable domain in full (rest from reference TRBV5-1 and TRBJ2-2): KAGVTQTPRYLIKTRGQQVTLSCSPISGHRSVSWYQQTPGQGLQFLFEYFSETQRNKGNFPGRFSGRQFSNSRSEMNVSTLELGDSALYLCASSFFAGGYGELFFGEGSRLTVL.

This chain links TRBV5-1 with TRBJ1-2; D uncertain. This CDR3 is 14 amino acids long. V was cut by 4 bases and J by 2 bases, with 12 bases left in between. CDR1 is SGHRS and CDR2 is YFSETQ in the germline V gene. The CDR3 here is CASSPQSGNYGYTF. In nucleotides, the CDR3 is TGCGCCAGCAGCCCCCAGTCAGGAAACTATGGCTACACCTTC.

This clone appeared once. The chain recombines TRBV5-5 with TRBJ1-2; 7 bases line up with TRBD1. CDR3 length equals 14 residues. CDR1 and CDR2 from the germline V gene are SGHKS and YYEKEE (reference sequence). V shed 3 bases, J shed 11 bases, and the junction held 13 bases outside the gene matches. This chain's CDR3 is CASSSLGRDRLYTF. The CDR3 DNA reads TGTGCCAGCAGCTCACTAGGAAGGGACAGACTATACACCTTC.

The V and J genes are TRBV5-1 and TRBJ2-7, with a weak D call TRBD2 (8 bases). The germline V gene has CDR1 SGHRS and CDR2 YFSETQ. Trimming took 4 bases from V and 3 from J, leaving 20 bases between them. This CDR3 comprises 16 residues. In DNA, the CDR3 is TGCGCCAGCAGCCCGGGGGGGACAGTCGACTACTACGAGCAGTACTTC. Translation: CASSPGGTVDYYEQYF.

This clone was picked up a small number of times. The rearrangement uses TRBV4-3 and TRBJ1-2; D call uncertain. The CDR3 spans 15 residues. Trimming stripped 0 bases from V and 4 bases from J, with 12 bases between. Per the germline V gene, CDR1 is LGHNA and CDR2 is YSLEER. For the CDR3, the DNA is TGCGCCAGCAGCCAAGATATTCTCAGCCGCTATGGCTACACCTTC. As protein: CASSQDILSRYGYTF.

CDR3 bases: TGTGCCAGCAGCTTGTGGGGAGTTGAAGCTTTCTTT. Protein product: CASSLWGVEAFF. The rearrangement uses TRBV5-6 and TRBJ1-1; no clear D. Trimming removed 1 base from V and 7 bases from J, with 8 bases in between. This CDR3 is built from 12 residues. Germline values: CDR1 SGHDT, CDR2 YYEEEE.

The genes are TRBV6-1 and TRBJ1-2; 8 bases line up with TRBD1. Trimming took 7 bases from V and 8 from J; bases not matched to a gene: 6. Germline CDR1 MNHNS, CDR2 SASEGT. This CDR3 comprises 12 residues. The chain's CDR3 is CASTKGDRGYTF. In nucleotides, the CDR3 is TGTGCCAGCACCAAAGGGGACAGGGGCTACACCTTC.

This chain uses TRBV7-2 with TRBJ2-7; D unclear. The length of the CDR3 is 12 residues. Trimming took off 2 bases at V and 7 bases at J, with 9 bases between the two ends. The V gene's germline CDR1 is SGHTA and CDR2 FQGNSA. The CDR3 here is CASSLYEGEQYF. The CDR3 DNA is TGTGCCAGCAGCTTATATGAAGGAGAGCAGTACTTC.

This clone was seen only a few times. The rearrangement links TRBV10-3 to TRBJ2-5; 13 bases match TRBD2. The CDR3 totals 14 residues. J gave up 3 bases and V 6 bases, and 1 base lay outside the gene matches. CDR1 is ENHRY, CDR2 SYGVKD, per germline. The CDR3, as DNA: TGTGCCATCAGAGGGACTAGCGGGGAAGAGACCCAGTACTTC. Protein product: CAIRGTSGEETQYF.

V is TRBV14 and J is TRBJ2-7; 10 nucleotides line up with TRBD2. This CDR3 has 13 amino acids. The germline V gene has CDR1 SGHDN and CDR2 FVKESK. The ends lost 4 bases at V and 6 bases at J; junction bases unmatched: 3. The CDR3 region has the DNA TGTGCCAGCAGCCGCCGACTAGCGGGCGAGCAGTACTTC. It codes for CASSRRLAGEQYF. The full variable domain, in which reference TRBV14 and TRBJ2-7 provide the parts outside the CDR3, is EAGVTQFPSHSVIEKGQTVTLRCDPISGHDNLYWYRRVMGKEIKFLLHFVKESKQDESGMPNNRFLAERTGGTYSTLKVQPAELEDSGVYFCASSRRLAGEQYFGPGTRLTVT.